These T cell receptor beta chains were read from a single sample in a study of cytomegalovirus exposure and HLA in healthy donors. The data were produced by immunoSEQ multiplex PCR, yet TCRdb's version contains in-frame clones alone and is incomplete. The sample carries about 190,000 clones, 82% recorded once. The specimen sequenced was PBMCs. The receptors derive from a young woman in good health and CMV-seronegative. Both conserved end residues are part of each CDR3. The D gene is left open where the match is weak. Size is omitted from some rows. Given values are once, few, many or a class for expanded clones.

v_call,d_call,j_call,clone_size,cdr3_aa,cdr3_nt
TRBV6-7,TRBD2,TRBJ2-2,once,CASRPGGQDTGELFF,TGTGCCAGCAGGCCGGGGGGGCAGGACACCGGGGAGCTGTTTTTT
TRBV5-1,-,TRBJ2-5,-,CASSFLQGEDQYF,TGCGCCAGCAGCTTCCTGCAGGGGGAGGACCAGTACTTC
TRBV27,TRBD2,TRBJ2-2,-,CASSFIAGGLSAGELFF,TGTGCCAGCAGTTTCATAGCGGGGGGGCTCAGCGCCGGGGAGCTGTTTTTT
TRBV30,-,TRBJ2-6,once,CAWGELSAANVLTF,TGTGCCTGGGGAGAGCTTAGTGCGGCCAACGTCCTGACTTTC
TRBV18,-,TRBJ1-1,-,CASSPRTGENTEAFF,TGTGCCAGCTCACCTCGGACTGGGGAGAACACTGAAGCTTTCTTT
TRBV18,-,TRBJ1-1,-,CASSPIGATGENTEAFF,TGTGCCAGCTCACCAATAGGGGCGACAGGAGAGAACACTGAAGCTTTCTTT
TRBV29-1,TRBD1,TRBJ1-2,-,CSVGMRTGSGGYTF,TGCAGCGTTGGCATGCGGACAGGGAGTGGTGGCTACACCTTC
TRBV28,-,TRBJ2-4,-,CASSLSLAVKKNIQYF,TGTGCCAGCAGTTTGAGTCTCGCGGTAAAGAAAAACATTCAGTACTTC
TRBV29-1,-,TRBJ2-5,-,CSDLQTVQETQYF,TGCAGCGACCTACAGACGGTACAAGAGACCCAGTACTTC
TRBV7-2,TRBD1,TRBJ1-4,-,CASSWGQDNEKLFF,TGTGCCAGCAGCTGGGGACAGGATAATGAAAAACTGTTTTTT
TRBV6-7,-,TRBJ1-5,-,CARTTGYNQPQHF,TGTGCCCGTACCACAGGGTACAATCAGCCCCAGCATTTT
TRBV6-5,-,TRBJ2-2,-,CASSPTLSKTGELFF,TGTGCCAGCAGCCCTACCCTGAGCAAAACCGGGGAGCTGTTTTTT
TRBV7-2,-,TRBJ2-5,-,CASSLARSETQYF,TGTGCCAGCAGCTTGGCCAGGTCTGAGACCCAGTACTTC
TRBV28,-,TRBJ2-6,-,CASSPTGSGANVLTF,TGTGCCAGCAGCCCCACTGGCTCTGGGGCCAACGTCCTGACTTTC
TRBV2,TRBD1,TRBJ1-1,-,CASSLGQGATEAFF,TGTGCCAGCAGTCTCGGACAGGGGGCCACTGAAGCTTTCTTT
TRBV30,-,TRBJ2-7,-,CAWEHGELAGEQYF,TGTGCCTGGGAGCACGGTGAGCTAGCTGGCGAGCAGTACTTC
TRBV6-6,TRBD1,TRBJ1-5,once,CASSYLTGVNQPQHF,TGTGCCAGCAGTTACTTGACAGGGGTCAATCAGCCCCAGCATTTT
TRBV27,-,TRBJ2-7,once,CASSLSETSSSYEQYF,TGTGCCAGCAGTTTATCGGAGACCTCAAGCTCCTACGAGCAGTACTTC
TRBV9,-,TRBJ2-7,-,CASSRQYSDEQYF,TGTGCCAGCAGCCGACAGTATTCCGACGAGCAGTACTTC
TRBV7-9,-,TRBJ1-2,-,CASSSQGYGYTF,TGTGCCAGCAGCTCCCAGGGTTATGGCTACACCTTC
TRBV9,-,TRBJ1-5,once,CASSAGGNQPQHF,TGTGCCAGCAGCGCAGGGGGCAATCAGCCCCAGCATTTT
TRBV7-9,TRBD1,TRBJ1-6,-,CASSLADRGNSPLHF,TGTGCCAGCAGCTTAGCCGACAGGGGAAATTCACCCCTCCACTTT
TRBV6-6,-,TRBJ1-1,-,CASSYITANTEAFF,TGTGCCAGCAGTTACATCACTGCGAACACTGAAGCTTTCTTT
TRBV6-4,-,TRBJ2-1,-,CASSVEGGSYNEQFF,TGTGCCAGCAGTGTTGAGGGTGGCTCCTACAATGAGCAGTTCTTC
TRBV5-1,TRBD1,TRBJ1-4,once,CASRTGEIEKLFF,TGCGCCAGCAGGACAGGGGAGATTGAAAAACTGTTTTTT
TRBV7-2,-,TRBJ1-4,-,CASSSRQSATNEKLFF,TGTGCCAGCAGCTCCCGACAGTCTGCAACTAATGAAAAACTGTTTTTT
TRBV2,-,TRBJ1-4,-,CASRSSPGDEKLFF,TGTGCCAGCAGGTCCTCCCCCGGGGATGAAAAACTGTTTTTT
TRBV5-1,-,TRBJ2-5,-,CASSVTPGLGETQYF,TGCGCCAGCAGCGTTACACCGGGACTTGGAGAGACCCAGTACTTC
TRBV29-1,-,TRBJ2-3,-,CSVLGAGGTDTQYF,TGCAGCGTTTTGGGGGCGGGGGGCACAGATACGCAGTATTTT
TRBV19,-,TRBJ1-2,-,CASSGLIGYYGYTF,TGTGCCAGTAGTGGCCTGATCGGGTACTATGGCTACACCTTC
TRBV28,TRBD2,TRBJ2-1,-,CASTALAGEVGEQFF,TGTGCCAGCACCGCACTAGCGGGAGAGGTCGGTGAGCAGTTCTTC
TRBV14,TRBD1,TRBJ2-1,once,CASSQDRDRGLLGNEQFF,TGTGCCAGCAGCCAAGATCGGGACAGGGGACTCCTTGGCAATGAGCAGTTCTTC
TRBV4-1,-,TRBJ1-5,-,CASSQEAGVSNQPQHF,TGCGCCAGCAGCCAAGAGGCGGGGGTGAGCAATCAGCCCCAGCATTTT
TRBV5-4,-,TRBJ2-1,-,CASSLTSQYNEQFF,TGTGCCAGCAGCTTAACTAGTCAGTACAATGAGCAGTTCTTC
TRBV19,TRBD2,TRBJ2-2,-,CASSIGLAGWMNTGELFF,TGTGCCAGTAGTATTGGACTAGCGGGTTGGATGAACACCGGGGAGCTGTTTTTT
TRBV6-5,-,TRBJ2-7,-,CASSYSTGYEQYF,TGTGCCAGCAGTTACTCGACAGGATACGAGCAGTACTTC
TRBV5-1,TRBD1,TRBJ2-7,-,CASTKTGDGSYEQYF,TGCGCCAGCACCAAGACAGGGGACGGTTCCTACGAGCAGTACTTC
TRBV19,-,TRBJ1-2,-,CASSTGTDGYTF,TGTGCCAGTAGTACCGGGACTGATGGCTACACCTTC
TRBV19,TRBD1,TRBJ2-7,-,CASRPAGGGYEQYF,TGTGCCAGTAGGCCGGCAGGGGGTGGCTACGAGCAGTACTTC
TRBV19,TRBD2,TRBJ2-1,-,CASSMGLAGGPDEQFF,TGTGCCAGTAGTATGGGTCTTGCGGGGGGGCCGGATGAGCAGTTCTTC
TRBV30,-,TRBJ2-7,-,CAWSVRHPNPSGQYF,TGTGCCTGGAGTGTGCGGCACCCAAACCCTTCGGGGCAGTACTTC
TRBV5-4,-,TRBJ1-2,-,CASSHGDGPRPNYGYTF,TGTGCCAGCAGTCATGGTGATGGGCCAAGACCTAACTATGGCTACACCTTC
TRBV5-1,TRBD1,TRBJ2-5,-,CASSLDRAVATQYF,TGCGCCAGCAGCTTAGACAGGGCGGTAGCGACCCAGTACTTC
TRBV9,TRBD2,TRBJ2-1,-,CASSELAGFNEQFF,TGTGCCAGCAGCGAACTAGCGGGGTTCAATGAGCAGTTCTTC
TRBV11-2,TRBD2,TRBJ2-1,-,CASSAGTSGGYNEQFF,TGTGCCAGCAGCGCCGGGACTAGCGGGGGGTACAATGAGCAGTTCTTC
TRBV18,TRBD1,TRBJ2-3,-,CASSEGAPDTQYF,TGTGCCAGCTCAGAGGGGGCTCCAGATACGCAGTATTTT
TRBV6-5,TRBD1,TRBJ2-1,-,CASRPPGQTYNEQFF,TGTGCCAGCAGGCCCCCGGGACAGACCTACAATGAGCAGTTCTTC
TRBV5-6,-,TRBJ1-4,-,CASSFLSSQALFF,TGTGCCAGCAGCTTCCTCTCTTCACAGGCACTGTTTTTT
TRBV28,-,TRBJ1-2,-,CASSKDSVYGYTF,TGTGCCAGCAGCAAAGACAGTGTATATGGCTACACCTTC
TRBV7-6,-,TRBJ1-2,-,CASSFQGLDGYTF,TGTGCCAGCAGCTTTCAGGGGCTGGATGGCTACACCTTC
TRBV7-9,-,TRBJ2-5,-,CASSFRRIDQETQYF,TGTGCCAGCAGCTTCCGGCGGATAGACCAAGAGACCCAGTACTTC
TRBV18,-,TRBJ2-5,-,CASSAGGETQYF,TGTGCCAGCTCGGCTGGCGGGGAGACCCAGTACTTC
TRBV10-3,-,TRBJ1-6,-,CAISATGWDDNSPLHF,TGTGCCATCAGCGCCACAGGGTGGGATGATAATTCACCCCTCCACTTT
TRBV30,-,TRBJ2-7,-,CAWSSRDSYEQYF,TGTGCCTGGAGTAGCCGGGACTCCTACGAGCAGTACTTC
TRBV5-1,-,TRBJ1-1,few,CASSFTGQGTEAFF,TGCGCCAGCAGCTTCACAGGGCAGGGCACTGAAGCTTTCTTT
TRBV28,TRBD2,TRBJ2-1,-,CASSLAGAYNEQFF,TGTGCCAGCAGTTTAGCGGGAGCCTACAATGAGCAGTTCTTC
TRBV19,TRBD1,TRBJ1-5,-,CASSTDRGHQPQHF,TGTGCCAGTAGTACGGACAGGGGACATCAGCCCCAGCATTTT
TRBV6-6,TRBD2,TRBJ2-1,-,CASSLSGRKNNEQFF,TGTGCCAGCAGCCTTAGCGGGAGGAAAAACAATGAGCAGTTCTTC